The sequence of this T cell receptor beta chain was determined in a study of shared clonotypes between healthy human individuals. General observations from the study: Clonotypes shared by all four sorted-subset donors had higher generation probabilities than non-shared clonotypes. The study sampled only blood, and tissue repertoires likely differ. Represented diversity (both genetic and exposure-history) was limited by the small number of donors. Between a few donors, naive CD4 clonotypes were shared at a level of about 5%.

Positive CCR7 selection of CD45RO-negative cells yielded the naive CD8 cells, and terminally differentiated effector memory CD45RA+ cells were excluded. Sequenced by immunoSEQ multiplex PCR; TCRdb stores in-frame clones only, minus some. The data contain about 680,000 clones, roughly 94% of them singletons. This clone was observed once. Antigen: not known. This CDR3 region has 14 residues. V lost 2 bases and J lost 7, with 12 bases in between. The germline gives CDR1 MNHEY, CDR2 SMNVEV (reference sequence). The specimen was naive CD8+ T cells sorted from blood. The TCR sequence derives from a young man in good health. V is TRBV27 and J is TRBJ2-4; perhaps TRBD2 as D (5 bases). The CDR3 region is CASSLALPGNIQYF. In DNA form, the CDR3 reads TGTGCCAGCAGTTTAGCACTCCCGGGGAACATTCAGTACTTC.